Listed below are T cell receptor beta chains from one sample, sequenced in a study of T-cell memory formation after mild COVID-19. MiXCR, run by TCRdb on the 5' RACE reads, gives a single entry per CDR3 protein. The sample includes fewer than 400,000 distinct CDR3 sequences, approximately 16% of them seen just once. Sequences were obtained from PBMCs or a T cell subset sorted from them (not recorded which). These receptors were obtained from a man aged 18 to 35 who had mild COVID-19 (a few samples of this study predate the infection). Cell type and time point are not known. Both conserved end residues are trimmed from each CDR3. The order of the fields is V gene, J gene, CDR3 protein.

TRBV20-1,TRBJ2-2,SAQTDLGELF
TRBV7-9,TRBJ2-1,ASSLESVEQF
TRBV20-1,TRBJ2-1,SARGDDEQF
TRBV7-3,TRBJ2-3,ASSFSGLSTDTQY
TRBV7-2,TRBJ1-5,ASSTGFFSNQPQH
TRBV5-1,TRBJ1-1,ASSSGIGNTEAF
TRBV5-1,TRBJ1-1,ASSLVDGGRRAEAF
TRBV5-1,TRBJ2-3,ASSSPTGGRTDTQY
TRBV18,TRBJ2-2,ASSGTRSTGELF
TRBV5-1,TRBJ2-1,ASSLWSRQGGNEQF
TRBV7-2,TRBJ2-3,ASSLGLAGGPLDTQY
TRBV4-3,TRBJ1-3,ASSQARTAGNTIY
TRBV19,TRBJ2-1,ASSIGAGVLQQF
TRBV7-3,TRBJ2-5,ASSPWGGTETQY
TRBV29-1,TRBJ1-2,SVFLTDNYGYT
TRBV6-5,TRBJ1-1,ASSYRTGWEAF
TRBV5-1,TRBJ1-6,ASSPGTVESSPLH
TRBV6-5,TRBJ2-3,ASSYSGGEDTQY
TRBV3-1,TRBJ2-3,ASGTSGRGTDTQY
TRBV12-3/TRBV12-4,TRBJ2-7,ASSLPVRGTYEQY
TRBV25-1,TRBJ2-1,NSSAGLTNEQF
TRBV7-9,TRBJ2-5,ASSLAPRGPLETQY
TRBV12-3/TRBV12-4,TRBJ1-5,ASKGASNQPQH
TRBV9,TRBJ2-1,ASSVGSYNEQF
TRBV2,TRBJ1-1,ASRRVGVTEAF